The source of this TCR beta chain is a study of CD8+ T cells in alopecia areata. Study-level points and caveats: Especially in alopecia totalis/universalis, lesional scalp showed greater clonality than normal scalp did.

Alopecia areata patients had lesional scalp punch biopsies and peripheral blood taken from them. PBMC-derived CD4+ and CD8+ T cells were sorted. This clone appeared many times. Its target is unknown. RNA extraction and reverse transcription yielded cDNA as sequencing template. TCRdb keeps only in-frame clones here, not all; method: immunoSEQ multiplex PCR. Among some 130,000 clones listed, approximately 48% were seen once. The sequencing used CD8+ T cells sorted from blood, collected at week 0. The sequence came from a human donor with alopecia areata.

This CDR3 reads CASSLRGSGNEQFF. In DNA form, the CDR3 reads TGTGCCAGCAGCTTAAGGGGTAGCGGCAATGAGCAGTTCTTC. The gene calls are TRBV7-3 and TRBJ2-1; D is perhaps TRBD2 (6 bases). The CDR3 is made up of 14 amino acids. In germline, CDR1 is SGHTA, CDR2 FQGTGA. V was clipped by 1 base and J by 6 bases, with 10 bases between them.